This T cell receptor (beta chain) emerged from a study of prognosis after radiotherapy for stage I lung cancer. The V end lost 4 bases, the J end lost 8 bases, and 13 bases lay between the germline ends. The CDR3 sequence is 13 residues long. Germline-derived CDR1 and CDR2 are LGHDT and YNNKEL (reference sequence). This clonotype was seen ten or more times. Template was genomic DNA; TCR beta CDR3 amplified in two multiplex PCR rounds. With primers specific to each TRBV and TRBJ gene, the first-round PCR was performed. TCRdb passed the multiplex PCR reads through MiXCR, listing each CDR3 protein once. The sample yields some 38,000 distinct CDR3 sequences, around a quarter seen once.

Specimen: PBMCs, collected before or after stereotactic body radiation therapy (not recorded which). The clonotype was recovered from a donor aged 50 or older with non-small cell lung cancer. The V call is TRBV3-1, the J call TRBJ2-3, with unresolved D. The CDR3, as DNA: TGTGCCAGCAGCCGAGACGCAGCTAGTACGCAGTATTTT. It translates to CASSRDAASTQYF.